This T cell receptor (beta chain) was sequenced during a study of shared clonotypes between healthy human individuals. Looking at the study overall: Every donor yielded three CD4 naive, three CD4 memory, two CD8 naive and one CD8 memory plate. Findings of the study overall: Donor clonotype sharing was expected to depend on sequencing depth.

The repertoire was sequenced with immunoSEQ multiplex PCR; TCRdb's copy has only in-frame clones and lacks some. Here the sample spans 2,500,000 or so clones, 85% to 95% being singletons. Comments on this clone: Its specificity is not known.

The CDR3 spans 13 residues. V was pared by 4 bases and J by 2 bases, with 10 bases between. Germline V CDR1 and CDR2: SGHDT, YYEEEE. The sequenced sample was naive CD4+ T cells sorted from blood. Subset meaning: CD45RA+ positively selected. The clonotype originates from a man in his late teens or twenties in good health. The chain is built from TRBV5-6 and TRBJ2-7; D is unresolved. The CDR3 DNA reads TGTGCCAGCAGCCTCACGAGTGCCTACGAGCAGTACTTC. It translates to CASSLTSAYEQYF.